The 23 T cell receptor beta chains given below trace back to one sample, sequenced in a study of blood T cell repertoires in COVID-19. Data came from immunoSEQ multiplex PCR; TCRdb stores just in-frame clones and leaves some out. The sample lists about 370,000 clones, approximately 89% occurring once. Material for sequencing was peripheral blood. All receptors come from a woman under 40 with COVID-19, enrolled during active disease.

The chain employs TRBV28 and TRBJ2-4; 8 nucleotides match TRBD1. The germline CDR1 and CDR2 sequences are MDHEN and SYDVKM. The CDR3 totals 15 residues. The trim removed 6 bases at V and 5 bases at J, leaving 9 bases unmatched. CDR3 sequence: CASSTGTGPENIQYF. CDR3 in DNA: TGTGCCAGCAGCACCGGGACAGGCCCAGAAAACATTCAGTACTTC.

V is TRBV19 and J is TRBJ2-5; 7 nucleotides agree with TRBD1. V gave up 5 bases and J gave up 5 bases; unmatched junction bases: 2. The V gene's germline CDR1 is LNHDA and CDR2 SQIVND (reference sequence). The CDR3 has 12 amino acids. The CDR3 reads CASSQGQETQYF. The CDR3 coding sequence is TGTGCCAGTAGTCAGGGACAGGAGACCCAGTACTTC.

V and J are TRBV6-1 and TRBJ2-7; D not certain. CDR1 and CDR2 (germline): MNHNS, SASEGT. This CDR3 is 12 amino acids long. V was pared by 2 bases and J by 6 bases, with 8 bases between. This chain's CDR3 is CASSETTAEQYF. The CDR3 DNA reads as TGTGCCAGCAGTGAAACAACAGCCGAGCAGTACTTC.

This clone was observed a few times. The chain recombines TRBV15 with TRBJ2-7; 8 bases line up with TRBD2. V shed 1 base, J shed 6 bases, and the junction held 8 bases outside the gene matches. Germline CDR1 is LNHNV and CDR2 is YYDKDF (reference sequence). This CDR3 is built from 15 residues. For the CDR3, the DNA is TGTGCCACCAGCAGAGTCTCAGCGGGAGAGGGCGAGCAGTACTTC. The encoded protein is CATSRVSAGEGEQYF.

This sequence joins TRBV4-3 and TRBJ2-5, with a tentative D call TRBD2 (5 bases). The CDR3 length is 13 residues. Germline CDR1 reads LGHNA; CDR2 reads YSLEER. V was trimmed by 0 bases and J by 7 bases, leaving 9 bases between them. In DNA form, the CDR3 reads TGCGCCAGCAGCCAAGATTGGAGCGGGACCCAGTACTTC. Its protein product is CASSQDWSGTQYF.

This clone came up a few times. V and J are TRBV30 and TRBJ2-7; 7 bases fit TRBD2. The CDR3 spans 17 residues. The trim removed 4 bases at V and 0 bases at J, leaving 15 bases unmatched. Looked up from germline, CDR1 is GTSNPN and CDR2 is SVGIG (reference sequence). CDR3 in amino acids: CAWTRGGSGRGSYEQYF. The CDR3 DNA reads TGTGCCTGGACCCGTGGAGGTAGTGGGAGGGGCTCCTACGAGCAGTACTTC.

The rearrangement uses TRBV10-3 and TRBJ1-2; no definite D call. CDR1 and CDR2 from the germline V gene are ENHRY and SYGVKD. The CDR3 sequence is 13 residues long. Trimming removed 7 bases from V and 0 bases from J, with 9 bases in between. The CDR3 spells CAITATSNYGYTF. CDR3 DNA: TGTGCCATCACTGCTACTTCTAACTATGGCTACACCTTC.

V gene TRBV7-3 combines with J gene TRBJ2-1, with 9 bases identical to TRBD2. Trimming removed 5 bases from V and 5 bases from J; junction bases left unmatched: 13. Germline values: CDR1 SGHTA, CDR2 FQGTGA. The CDR3 totals 17 residues. The CDR3 DNA sequence: TGTGCCAGCAGCCCTAGCGTCCTAGCGGGATGGAACAATGAGCAGTTCTTC. Amino acid sequence: CASSPSVLAGWNNEQFF.

This clone appeared a single time. The V call is TRBV28, the J call TRBJ1-4; TRBD1 might be the D (5 bases). CDR3 length: 15 amino acids. Per germline, CDR1 MDHEN and CDR2 SYDVKM. Deletions cut 6 bases from V and 7 bases from J, with 18 bases between. The CDR3, as DNA: TGTGCCAGCAGCCTTATGACCAGGGTGGTTGAAAAACTGTTTTTT. Its protein product is CASSLMTRVVEKLFF.

The chain recombines TRBV7-3 with TRBJ2-2; 7 bases line up with TRBD1. The J segment lost 7 bases and the V segment lost 5 bases, leaving 4 bases of the junction unmatched. The CDR3 has 13 amino acids. CDR1 SGHTA and CDR2 FQGTGA come from the germline V gene. In nucleotides, the CDR3 is TGTGCCAGCAGCGCGTGGGACAGCGGGGAGCTGTTTTTT. This encodes CASSAWDSGELFF.

The chain couples TRBV2 to TRBJ2-3; TRBD1 aligns across 11 bases. V dropped 4 bases and J dropped 5; count of bases not matched to a gene: 5. The CDR3 contains 15 residues. Germline loops: CDR1 SNHLY, CDR2 FYNNEI. The CDR3: CASSVQGQGGDTQYF. The CDR3 DNA reads TGTGCCAGCAGTGTCCAGGGACAGGGGGGAGATACGCAGTATTTT.

For the CDR3, the DNA is TGTGCCAGCAGCCCAAAGCGGGAGGCCCAAGAGACCCAGTACTTC. Translation gives CASSPKREAQETQYF. The chain is built from TRBV11-1 and TRBJ2-5; 9 nucleotides agree with TRBD2. Germline V gene sequence: CDR1 SGHAT, CDR2 FQDESV (reference sequence). After removal of 5 bases from V and 1 base from J, the junction contained 5 bases not matched to a gene. The CDR3 has 15 amino acids.

The chain couples TRBV10-2 to TRBJ2-7; D might be TRBD1 (6 bases). Germline-derived CDR1 and CDR2 are WSHSY and SAAADI. This CDR3 contains 13 residues. Deletions cut 7 bases from V and 4 bases from J, with 14 bases between. CDR3 region: CASNTGQIYEQYF. CDR3 DNA: TGCGCCAGCAATACCGGACAGATATACGAGCAGTACTTC.

This clone was seen once. V and J are TRBV19 and TRBJ2-7, with 8 positions matching TRBD1. V dropped 10 bases and J dropped 2; count of bases not matched to a gene: 13. Germline CDR1 LNHDA, CDR2 SQIVND (reference sequence). The CDR3 contains 15 residues. The CDR3, as DNA: TGTGCCACTACGCAGGGGGCGGATGGAACCTACGAGCAGTACTTC. It specifies CATTQGADGTYEQYF.

CDR3 residues: CASSPGGASSYEQYF. The CDR3 nucleotides are TGCGCCAGCAGTCCTGGGGGGGCTTCCTCCTACGAGCAGTACTTC. The V and J genes are TRBV5-1 and TRBJ2-7; TRBD2 might be the D (7 bases). The CDR3 is 15 amino acids. Trimming cost V 5 bases and J 0 bases, with 15 bases left between them. Germline V gene lookup returns CDR1 SGHRS and CDR2 YFSETQ.

The chain uses TRBV30 and TRBJ2-7, with a possible D match to TRBD2 (6 bases). Germline lookup yields CDR1 GTSNPN and CDR2 SVGIG (reference sequence). The V end lost 4 bases, the J end lost 1 base, and 8 bases lay between the germline ends. The CDR3 is 12 amino acids. CDR3 residues: CAWNRESYEQYF. Written as DNA, the CDR3 is TGTGCCTGGAACCGGGAGTCCTACGAGCAGTACTTC.

The V and J genes are TRBV6-5 and TRBJ2-1, with TRBD2 as a possible D gene (6 bases). CDR1 is MNHEY and CDR2 is SVGAGI in the germline V gene. CDR3 length: 15 amino acids. Trimming left V 4 bases short and J 1 base short, with 11 bases between. The CDR3 nucleotides are TGTGCCAGCAGTTCTACTAGCACGTCCTACAATGAGCAGTTCTTC. It specifies CASSSTSTSYNEQFF.

This chain connects TRBV7-6 to TRBJ2-2; TRBD2 matches 9 bases. CDR1 is SGHVS and CDR2 is FNYEAQ in the germline V gene. Trimming removed 1 base from V and 4 bases from J; junction bases left unmatched: 4. The CDR3 length is 16 residues. The CDR3: CASSLEGLAVTGELFF. As DNA, the CDR3 is TGTGCCAGCAGCTTAGAGGGACTAGCTGTCACCGGGGAGCTGTTTTTT.

V and J are TRBV19 and TRBJ2-7, with TRBD2 matching 8 bases. The CDR3 has 16 residues. J lost 2 bases, V lost 1 base, and 7 bases had no gene match. Germline V gene data show CDR1 as LNHDA and CDR2 as SQIVND (reference sequence). CDR3 DNA: TGTGCCAGTAGTATAGGAATCGGCGGGGGGACCTACGAGCAGTACTTC. It codes for CASSIGIGGGTYEQYF.

V is TRBV7-8 and J is TRBJ2-7; D may be TRBD2 (5 bases). Germline V CDR1 and CDR2: SGHVS, FQNEAQ. The V end lost 2 bases, the J end lost 5 bases, and 13 bases lay between the germline ends. The CDR3 spans 14 residues. Here the CDR3 reads CASSLFGMGDEQYF. The DNA for the CDR3 is TGTGCCAGCAGCTTATTCGGAATGGGAGACGAGCAGTACTTC.

The chain couples TRBV11-2 to TRBJ2-7; D not resolved. V was pared by 1 base and J by 7 bases, with 5 bases between. This CDR3 comprises 11 residues. From germline, CDR1 is SGHAT and CDR2 FQNNGV. The CDR3 bases are TGTGCCAGCAGCTTAGGGCCAGAGCAGTACTTC. It yields the protein CASSLGPEQYF.

This sequence joins TRBV2 and TRBJ2-7; weak D call: TRBD1 (5 bases). Trimming shortened V by 6 bases and J by 5 bases, and 11 bases separated the two germline ends. Germline CDR1 is SNHLY and CDR2 is FYNNEI. The CDR3 extends over 12 amino acids. The CDR3 reads CASRIGVNEQYF. The CDR3 coding sequence is TGTGCCAGCAGGATAGGGGTGAACGAGCAGTACTTC.

The rearrangement links TRBV28 to TRBJ2-2; a weak D match, TRBD2 (6 bases). The V gene lost 4 bases and the J gene lost 4 bases, with 13 bases spanning the gap. Germline CDR1 MDHEN, CDR2 SYDVKM. The CDR3 totals 15 residues. CDR3 coding DNA: TGTGCCAGCAGTTCCCCTAGCGAGAGCACCGGGGAGCTGTTTTTT. Encoded protein: CASSSPSESTGELFF.